The 13 T cell receptor beta chains below all came from one sample that was sequenced in a study of shared clonotypes between healthy human individuals (TCRdb year 2020). Libraries were prepared through the immunoSEQ multiplex PCR assay. TCRdb provides this immuneACCESS table in a form limited to in-frame rearrangements. Some clones are lacking; in checked studies, under half of them reflect an unresolved V gene, and why the rest are absent is not known. The sample table contains approximately 2.4 million clones; only one count was recorded for roughly 95% of them. The top ten clonotypes cover more than 0.1% of the sample. The specimen sequenced was naive CD4+ T cells sorted from blood. The cell subset or site label, read with the paper, signifies: CD45RA+ positively selected. Receptors originate from a man in his late teens or twenties in good health.

The chain carries TRBV6-5 and TRBJ1-1; TRBD1 matches 10 bases. Germline values: CDR1 MNHEY, CDR2 SVGAGI. The CDR3 covers 14 residues. V gave up 7 bases and J gave up 7 bases; unmatched junction bases: 9. CDR3 sequence: CASKLTGGAIEAFF. The CDR3 nucleotides are TGTGCCAGCAAATTGACAGGGGGCGCGATTGAAGCTTTCTTT.

This sequence joins TRBV28 and TRBJ2-7; D call uncertain. This CDR3 contains 13 residues. Between the trimmed V and J ends, which lost 6 bases and 4 bases, there was a span of 13 bases. CDR1 and CDR2 (germline): MDHEN, SYDVKM. The CDR3 nucleotides read TGTGCCAGCAGATCACCGGGCCTATACGAGCAGTACTTC. Translating gives CASRSPGLYEQYF.

This clone has just one count. J is TRBJ1-2 and V is TRBV6-5; possibly TRBD1 for D (5 bases). Germline assignment: CDR1 MNHEY and CDR2 SVGAGI. The V and J ends lost 2 bases and 2 bases respectively, with 12 bases between them. The CDR3 spans 15 residues. The CDR3 is CASSYRLTGNYGYTF. As DNA, the CDR3 is TGTGCCAGCAGTTACCGACTAACAGGAAACTATGGCTACACCTTC.

The chain combines TRBV10-3 with TRBJ1-4, with a possible D match to TRBD1 (5 bases). V gave up 0 bases and J gave up 4 bases, with 9 bases separating them. Germline-derived CDR1 and CDR2 are ENHRY and SYGVKD. This CDR3 is 15 amino acids long. Written as DNA, the CDR3 is TGTGCCATCAGTGAGTCTCCGGGACTTAATGAAAAACTGTTTTTT. This sequence encodes CAISESPGLNEKLFF.

The gene calls are TRBV5-4 and TRBJ2-7, with 8 bases that match TRBD2. Germline CDR1 SGHNT, CDR2 YYREEE (reference sequence). The CDR3 consists of 16 residues. V shed 0 bases and J 5 bases; nucleotides not matched to a gene: 10. The CDR3 DNA follows: TGTGCCAGCAGCTTGGGACGGGAGGGCCTTTCGAACGAGCAGTACTTC. Translating gives CASSLGREGLSNEQYF.

A single count supports this clone. The genes are TRBV11-2 and TRBJ1-4; 8 bases line up with TRBD1. The CDR3 has 15 amino acids. J was trimmed by 7 bases and V by 5 bases; bases with no gene match: 9. Germline assignment: CDR1 SGHAT and CDR2 FQNNGV. CDR3 nucleotide sequence: TGTGCCAGCAGCCCCCCAGGGGGCTTTTCTGAAAAACTGTTTTTT. It translates to CASSPPGGFSEKLFF.

The chain links TRBV7-2 to TRBJ2-4; 8 nucleotides match TRBD2. This CDR3 is 16 amino acids long. Germline V lookup: CDR1 SGHTA, CDR2 FQGNSA. With V trimmed by 4 bases and J by 3 bases, 8 bases remained unmatched. The CDR3 sequence is CASSSSRTSNKNIQYF. As DNA, the CDR3 is TGTGCCAGCAGCTCGAGCCGGACTAGCAACAAAAACATTCAGTACTTC.

This clone has only one observation. The chain joins TRBV5-5 to TRBJ2-1, with 8 positions matching TRBD1. Germline V gene sequence: CDR1 SGHKS, CDR2 YYEKEE (reference sequence). Trimming at V came to 4 bases and at J to 7 bases, leaving 10 bases not matched to a gene. This CDR3 has 15 amino acids. CDR3 protein: CASSPYLGQGNEQFF. CDR3 DNA: TGTGCCAGCAGCCCTTACTTAGGACAGGGAAATGAGCAGTTCTTC.

The genes are TRBV11-2 and TRBJ2-3, with 7 bases matching TRBD2. Trimming at V came to 2 bases and at J to 8 bases, leaving 7 bases not matched to a gene. The germline CDR1 and CDR2 sequences are SGHAT and FQNNGV. The CDR3 totals 14 residues. CDR3 loop: CASSLPAGSTTQYF. The CDR3 DNA reads as TGTGCCAGCAGCTTACCAGCGGGATCAACTACGCAGTATTTT. The full variable domain, rest sourced from reference TRBV11-2 and TRBJ2-3, is EAGVAQSPRYKIIEKRQSVAFWCNPISGHATLYWYQQILGQGPKLLIQFQNNGVVDDSQLPKDRFSAERLKGVDSTLKIQPAKLEDSAVYLCASSLPAGSTTQYFGPGTRLTVL.

The rearrangement links TRBV5-8 to TRBJ2-5; D remains unclear. V was pared by 3 bases and J by 3 bases, with 9 bases between. Germline CDR1 reads SGHTS; CDR2 reads YDEGEE. The length of the CDR3 is 13 residues. The CDR3 is CASSWSAKETQYF. The CDR3 DNA follows: TGTGCCAGCAGCTGGAGCGCCAAAGAGACCCAGTACTTC.

The rearrangement links TRBV7-2 to TRBJ2-7; tentative D call: TRBD2 (5 bases). V gave up 4 bases and J gave up 3 bases, with 10 bases separating them. The V gene's germline CDR1 is SGHTA and CDR2 FQGNSA. The CDR3 runs 13 residues. The DNA for the CDR3 is TGTGCCAGCAGCTATAACCGGGACTACGAGCAGTACTTC. Translated: CASSYNRDYEQYF. The variable domain in full, with the rest retrieved from reference TRBV7-2 and TRBJ2-7, is GAGVSQSPSNKVTEKGKDVELRCDPISGHTALYWYRQSLGQGLEFLIYFQGNSAPDKSGLPSDRFSAERTGGSVSTLTIQRTQQEDSAVYLCASSYNRDYEQYFGPGTRLTVT.

This rearrangement joins TRBV7-8 to TRBJ2-7; 7 bases map to TRBD1. Losses at the gene ends were 5 bases for V and 6 bases for J; bases not matched to a gene: 4. The CDR3 spans 12 residues. The germline CDR1 and CDR2 sequences are SGHVS and FQNEAQ. CDR3 loop: CASSDRVVEQYF. CDR3 DNA sequence: TGTGCCAGCAGCGACAGGGTCGTCGAGCAGTACTTC.

This clone was observed a single time. This chain links TRBV7-2 with TRBJ1-1; the match to TRBD1 covers 7 bases. Germline trimming cut 1 base from V and 11 bases from J; bases unmatched to any gene: 7. The CDR3 loop spans 13 amino acids. CDR1 is SGHTA and CDR2 is FQGNSA in the germline V gene. In nucleotides, the CDR3 is TGTGCCAGCAGCTTAGGACAGGGACTTATGGCTTTCTTT. It translates to CASSLGQGLMAFF.